Below are 3 T cell receptor beta chains sequenced from a single sample in a study of shared clonotypes between healthy human individuals. Sequencing was performed with immunoSEQ multiplex PCR; in TCRdb, only in-frame clones are kept and a portion is missing. The repertoire holds some 1.5 million clones, 98% seen once, with about 0.4% in the top ten. The sample taken for sequencing was naive CD4+ T cells sorted from blood. Subset in this sample: CD45RA+ positively selected. Source of these receptors: a man aged 25-45 years in good health.

In DNA form, the CDR3 reads TGTGCCAGCAGACAGGGTAGGTGGGACAATGAGCAGTTCTTC. Its protein is CASRQGRWDNEQFF. The gene calls are TRBV6-1 and TRBJ2-1, with a tentative D call TRBD1 (6 bases). The V gene's germline CDR1 is MNHNS and CDR2 SASEGT. The length of the CDR3 is 14 residues. Trimming left V 6 bases short and J 5 bases short, with 14 bases between.

The chain recombines TRBV7-3 with TRBJ2-2; no clear D. Deletions cut 5 bases from V and 4 bases from J, with 17 bases between. This CDR3 is built from 16 residues. CDR1 SGHTA and CDR2 FQGTGA come from the germline V gene. CDR3: CASSPWVVSSTGELFF. The CDR3 DNA reads as TGTGCCAGCAGCCCTTGGGTCGTTTCGTCCACCGGGGAGCTGTTTTTT.

V gene TRBV10-3 combines with J gene TRBJ2-1; 9 bases line up with TRBD2. The V and J ends lost 4 bases and 13 bases, in that order; junction bases with no gene match: 5. The CDR3 totals 12 residues. CDR1 is ENHRY, CDR2 SYGVKD, per germline. CDR3: CAISAEREVQFF. The CDR3 DNA is TGTGCCATCAGTGCGGAGCGGGAGGTTCAGTTCTTC.